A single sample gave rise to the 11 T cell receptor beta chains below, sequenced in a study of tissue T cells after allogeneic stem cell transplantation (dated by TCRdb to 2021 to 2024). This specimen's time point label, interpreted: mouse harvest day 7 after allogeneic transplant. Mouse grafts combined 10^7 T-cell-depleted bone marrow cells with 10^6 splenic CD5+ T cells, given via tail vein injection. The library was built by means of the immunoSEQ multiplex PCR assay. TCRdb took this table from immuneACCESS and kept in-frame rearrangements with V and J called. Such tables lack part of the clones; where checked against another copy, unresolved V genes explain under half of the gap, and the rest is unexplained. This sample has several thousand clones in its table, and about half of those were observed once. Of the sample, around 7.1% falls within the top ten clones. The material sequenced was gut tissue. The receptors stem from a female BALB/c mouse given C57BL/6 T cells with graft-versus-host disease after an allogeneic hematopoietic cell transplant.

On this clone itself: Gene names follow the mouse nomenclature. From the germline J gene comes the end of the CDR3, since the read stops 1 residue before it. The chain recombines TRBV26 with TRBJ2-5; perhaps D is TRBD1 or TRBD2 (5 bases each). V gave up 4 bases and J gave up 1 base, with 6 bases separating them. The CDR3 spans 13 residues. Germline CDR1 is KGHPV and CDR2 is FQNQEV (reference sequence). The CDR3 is CASSRGYQDTQYF. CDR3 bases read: TGTGCCAGCAGTCGGGGGTACCAAGACACCCAGTAC.

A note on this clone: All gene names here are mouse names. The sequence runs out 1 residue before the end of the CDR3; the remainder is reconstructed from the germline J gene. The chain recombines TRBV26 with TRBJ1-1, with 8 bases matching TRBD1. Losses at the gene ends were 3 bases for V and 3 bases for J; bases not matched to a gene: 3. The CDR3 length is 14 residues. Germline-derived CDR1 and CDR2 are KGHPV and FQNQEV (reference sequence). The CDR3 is CASSLHRGDTEVFF. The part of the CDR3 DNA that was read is TGTGCCAGCAGTCTCCACAGGGGGGACACAGAAGTCTTC. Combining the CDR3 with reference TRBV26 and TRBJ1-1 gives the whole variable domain NSKVIQTPRYLVKGQGQKAKMRCIPEKGHPVVFWYQQNKNNEFKFLINFQNQEVLQQIDMTEKRFSAECPSNSPCSLEIQSSEAGDSALYLCASSLHRGDTEVFFGKGTRLTVV.

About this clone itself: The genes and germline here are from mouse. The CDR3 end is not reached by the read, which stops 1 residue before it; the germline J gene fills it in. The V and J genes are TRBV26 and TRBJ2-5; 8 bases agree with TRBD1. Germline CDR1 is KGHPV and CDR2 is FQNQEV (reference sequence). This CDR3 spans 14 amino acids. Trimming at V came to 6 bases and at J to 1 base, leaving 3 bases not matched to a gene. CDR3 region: CASSQGQDQDTQYF. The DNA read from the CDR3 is TGTGCCAGCAGCCAGGGACAGGACCAAGACACCCAGTAC.

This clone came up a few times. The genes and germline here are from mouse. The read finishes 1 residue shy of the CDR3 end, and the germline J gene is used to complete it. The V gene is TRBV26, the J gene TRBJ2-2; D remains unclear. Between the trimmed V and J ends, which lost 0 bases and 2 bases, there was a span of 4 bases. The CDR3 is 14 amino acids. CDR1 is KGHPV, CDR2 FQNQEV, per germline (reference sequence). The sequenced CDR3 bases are TGTGCCAGCAGTCTGTCCTGGAACACCGGGCAGCTCTAC. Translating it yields CASSLSWNTGQLY. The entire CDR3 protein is CASSLSWNTGQLYF.

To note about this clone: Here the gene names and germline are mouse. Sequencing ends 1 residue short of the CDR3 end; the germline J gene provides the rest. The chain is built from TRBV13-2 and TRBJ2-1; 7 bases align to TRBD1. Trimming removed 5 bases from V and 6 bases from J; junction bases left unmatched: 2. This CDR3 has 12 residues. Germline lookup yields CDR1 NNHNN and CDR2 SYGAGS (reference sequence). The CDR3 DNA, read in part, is TGTGCCAGCGGCGACAGGGTTGCTGAGCAGTTC. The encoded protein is CASGDRVAEQF. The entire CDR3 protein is CASGDRVAEQFF.

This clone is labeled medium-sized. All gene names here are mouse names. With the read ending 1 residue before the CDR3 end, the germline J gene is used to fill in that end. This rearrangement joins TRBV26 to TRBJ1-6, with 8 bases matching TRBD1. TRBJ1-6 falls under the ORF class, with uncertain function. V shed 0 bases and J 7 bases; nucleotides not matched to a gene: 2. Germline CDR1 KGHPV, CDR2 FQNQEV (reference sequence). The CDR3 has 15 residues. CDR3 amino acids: CASSLSSGGNSPLYF. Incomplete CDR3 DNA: TGTGCCAGCAGTCTGTCTTCAGGGGGCAATTCGCCCCTCTAC.

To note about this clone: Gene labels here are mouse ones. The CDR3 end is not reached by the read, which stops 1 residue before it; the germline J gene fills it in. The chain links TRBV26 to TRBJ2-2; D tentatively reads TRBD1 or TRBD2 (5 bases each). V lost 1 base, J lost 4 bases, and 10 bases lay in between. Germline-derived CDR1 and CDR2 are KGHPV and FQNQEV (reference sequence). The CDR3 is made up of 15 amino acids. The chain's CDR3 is CASSLLGAGTGQLYF. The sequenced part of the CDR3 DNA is TGTGCCAGCAGTCTGTTAGGGGCGGGCACCGGGCAGCTCTAC.

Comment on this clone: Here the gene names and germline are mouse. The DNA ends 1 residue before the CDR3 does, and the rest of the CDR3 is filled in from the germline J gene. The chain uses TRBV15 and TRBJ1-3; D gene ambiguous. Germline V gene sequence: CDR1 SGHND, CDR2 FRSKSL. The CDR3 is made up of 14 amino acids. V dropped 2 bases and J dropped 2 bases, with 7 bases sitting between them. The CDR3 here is CASSLSGTGNTLYF. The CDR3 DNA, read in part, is TGTGCCAGCAGTTTAAGTGGGACTGGAAATACGCTCTAT.

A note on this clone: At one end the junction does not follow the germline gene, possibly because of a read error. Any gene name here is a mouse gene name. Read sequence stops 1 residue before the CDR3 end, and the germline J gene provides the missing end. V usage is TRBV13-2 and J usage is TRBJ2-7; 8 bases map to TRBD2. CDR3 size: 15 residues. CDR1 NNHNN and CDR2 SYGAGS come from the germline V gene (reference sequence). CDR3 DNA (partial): TGTGCCAGCAGTGATGCATGGGGGGGGGTCCATGAACAGTAC. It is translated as CASSDAWGGVHEQY. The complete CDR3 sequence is CASSDAWGGVHEQYF.

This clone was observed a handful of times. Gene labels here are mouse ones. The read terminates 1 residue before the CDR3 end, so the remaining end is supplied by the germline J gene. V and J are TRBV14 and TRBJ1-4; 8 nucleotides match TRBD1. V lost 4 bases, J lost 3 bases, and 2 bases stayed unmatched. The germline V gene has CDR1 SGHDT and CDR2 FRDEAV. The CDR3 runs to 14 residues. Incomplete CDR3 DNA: TGTGCCAGCAGTCGGGACAGGCCCAACGAAAGATTATTT. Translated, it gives CASSRDRPNERLF. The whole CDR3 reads CASSRDRPNERLFF.

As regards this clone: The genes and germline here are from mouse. The CDR3: CASGGLGGYEQYF. The sequenced CDR3 bases are TGTGCCAGCGGGGGACTGGGGGGATATGAACAGTAC. The chain links TRBV13-3 to TRBJ2-7; 12 bases line up with TRBD2. The CDR3 end is not reached by the read, which stops 1 residue before it; the germline J gene fills it in. This CDR3 region has 13 residues. V shed 7 bases, J shed 4 bases, and the junction held 3 bases outside the gene matches. The germline CDR1 and CDR2 sequences are NNHDY and SYVADS.